This TCR beta chain was sequenced in a study of blood T cells in healthy people across ages. Study-level findings and limits: Higher diversity and more naive CD4+ cells were features of long-lived donors, compared to aged donors.

The second PCR ran about 6 to 12 cycles with a sample-barcoded 5' primer and J-beta primers. Each of the samples gave a minimum of 2.5 million paired-end reads that contained CDR3. MiXCR was run by TCRdb on the 5' RACE reads, yielding one entry per CDR3 protein. Of hundreds of thousands of distinct CDR3 sequences listed, 25% to 30% were seen once; the top ten hold roughly 28%. Note on this clonotype: Its antigen is unknown.

Total RNA, at least 5.5 micrograms per sample, came from PBMCs. V was clipped by 8 bases and J by 2 bases, with 7 bases between them. CDR3 size: 12 residues. Germline V CDR1 and CDR2: MNHEY, SMNVEV (reference sequence). The sample taken for sequencing was blood. V and J are TRBV27 and TRBJ2-1; no firm D call. The TCR comes from a woman in her 70s in good health. CDR3 sequence reads: CASLTAYNEQFF. CDR3 in DNA: TGTGCCAGCCTGACGGCCTACAATGAGCAGTTCTTC.